This section outlines one T cell receptor (beta chain) sequence together with its context. Its specificity is not known. Template switching added a universal primer site, and cDNA bore unique molecular identifiers. TCRdb reprocessed the 5' RACE reads via MiXCR and lists one record per CDR3 protein. The data contain about 720,000 distinct CDR3 sequences, 18% of them seen just once; the ten biggest clones take up around 14%. This entry comes from a study of identical twins. Notes on the study in general: Insertions were reduced in abundant cord blood beta clonotypes but not in memory repertoires.

Germline-derived CDR1 and CDR2 are KGHDR and SFDVKD. The junction had 10 bases not matched to a gene; V was cut back by 4 bases and J by 5 bases. The CDR3 extends over 16 amino acids. These data were also reused for a study on T cells expressing NK-cell markers. That source reports: Sorted CD3+CD56+NKG2C+, CD3+CD56+NKG2C- and CD3+CD56-NKG2C+ T cells provided the TCR beta repertoires. The share of CD8+ T cells held by dominant NKG2C+ clonotypes was roughly 1.0-8% in about six donors.

The chain has TRBV24-1 and TRBJ2-5; 9 bases line up with TRBD1. The sequenced sample consisted of PBMCs. The sequence was collected from a woman aged 18-30 years in good health. CDR3 region: CATSDPGTGREETQYF. The CDR3 DNA sequence: TGTGCCACCAGTGACCCCGGGACAGGGCGGGAGGAGACCCAGTACTTC.